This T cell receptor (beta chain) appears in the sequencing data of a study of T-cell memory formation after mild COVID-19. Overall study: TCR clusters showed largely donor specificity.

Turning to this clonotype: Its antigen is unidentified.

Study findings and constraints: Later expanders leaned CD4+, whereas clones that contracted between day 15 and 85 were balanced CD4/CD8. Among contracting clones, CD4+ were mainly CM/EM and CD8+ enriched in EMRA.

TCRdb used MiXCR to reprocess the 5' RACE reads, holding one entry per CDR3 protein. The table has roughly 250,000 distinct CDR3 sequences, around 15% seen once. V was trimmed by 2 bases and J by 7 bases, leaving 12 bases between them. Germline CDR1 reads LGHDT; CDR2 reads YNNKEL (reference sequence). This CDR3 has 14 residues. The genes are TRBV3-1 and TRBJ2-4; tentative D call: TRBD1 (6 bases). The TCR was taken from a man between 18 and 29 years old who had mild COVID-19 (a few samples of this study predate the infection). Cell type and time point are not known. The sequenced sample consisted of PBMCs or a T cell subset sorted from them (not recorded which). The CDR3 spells CASSQIGTSNIQYF. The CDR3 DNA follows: TGTGCCAGCAGCCAAATCGGGACATCCAACATTCAGTACTTC. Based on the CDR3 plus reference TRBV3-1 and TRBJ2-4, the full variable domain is DTAVSQTPKYLVTQMGNDKSIKCEQNLGHDTMYWYKQDSKKFLKIMFSYNNKELIINETVPNRFSPKSPDKAHLNLHINSLELGDSAVYFCASSQIGTSNIQYFGAGTRLSVL.